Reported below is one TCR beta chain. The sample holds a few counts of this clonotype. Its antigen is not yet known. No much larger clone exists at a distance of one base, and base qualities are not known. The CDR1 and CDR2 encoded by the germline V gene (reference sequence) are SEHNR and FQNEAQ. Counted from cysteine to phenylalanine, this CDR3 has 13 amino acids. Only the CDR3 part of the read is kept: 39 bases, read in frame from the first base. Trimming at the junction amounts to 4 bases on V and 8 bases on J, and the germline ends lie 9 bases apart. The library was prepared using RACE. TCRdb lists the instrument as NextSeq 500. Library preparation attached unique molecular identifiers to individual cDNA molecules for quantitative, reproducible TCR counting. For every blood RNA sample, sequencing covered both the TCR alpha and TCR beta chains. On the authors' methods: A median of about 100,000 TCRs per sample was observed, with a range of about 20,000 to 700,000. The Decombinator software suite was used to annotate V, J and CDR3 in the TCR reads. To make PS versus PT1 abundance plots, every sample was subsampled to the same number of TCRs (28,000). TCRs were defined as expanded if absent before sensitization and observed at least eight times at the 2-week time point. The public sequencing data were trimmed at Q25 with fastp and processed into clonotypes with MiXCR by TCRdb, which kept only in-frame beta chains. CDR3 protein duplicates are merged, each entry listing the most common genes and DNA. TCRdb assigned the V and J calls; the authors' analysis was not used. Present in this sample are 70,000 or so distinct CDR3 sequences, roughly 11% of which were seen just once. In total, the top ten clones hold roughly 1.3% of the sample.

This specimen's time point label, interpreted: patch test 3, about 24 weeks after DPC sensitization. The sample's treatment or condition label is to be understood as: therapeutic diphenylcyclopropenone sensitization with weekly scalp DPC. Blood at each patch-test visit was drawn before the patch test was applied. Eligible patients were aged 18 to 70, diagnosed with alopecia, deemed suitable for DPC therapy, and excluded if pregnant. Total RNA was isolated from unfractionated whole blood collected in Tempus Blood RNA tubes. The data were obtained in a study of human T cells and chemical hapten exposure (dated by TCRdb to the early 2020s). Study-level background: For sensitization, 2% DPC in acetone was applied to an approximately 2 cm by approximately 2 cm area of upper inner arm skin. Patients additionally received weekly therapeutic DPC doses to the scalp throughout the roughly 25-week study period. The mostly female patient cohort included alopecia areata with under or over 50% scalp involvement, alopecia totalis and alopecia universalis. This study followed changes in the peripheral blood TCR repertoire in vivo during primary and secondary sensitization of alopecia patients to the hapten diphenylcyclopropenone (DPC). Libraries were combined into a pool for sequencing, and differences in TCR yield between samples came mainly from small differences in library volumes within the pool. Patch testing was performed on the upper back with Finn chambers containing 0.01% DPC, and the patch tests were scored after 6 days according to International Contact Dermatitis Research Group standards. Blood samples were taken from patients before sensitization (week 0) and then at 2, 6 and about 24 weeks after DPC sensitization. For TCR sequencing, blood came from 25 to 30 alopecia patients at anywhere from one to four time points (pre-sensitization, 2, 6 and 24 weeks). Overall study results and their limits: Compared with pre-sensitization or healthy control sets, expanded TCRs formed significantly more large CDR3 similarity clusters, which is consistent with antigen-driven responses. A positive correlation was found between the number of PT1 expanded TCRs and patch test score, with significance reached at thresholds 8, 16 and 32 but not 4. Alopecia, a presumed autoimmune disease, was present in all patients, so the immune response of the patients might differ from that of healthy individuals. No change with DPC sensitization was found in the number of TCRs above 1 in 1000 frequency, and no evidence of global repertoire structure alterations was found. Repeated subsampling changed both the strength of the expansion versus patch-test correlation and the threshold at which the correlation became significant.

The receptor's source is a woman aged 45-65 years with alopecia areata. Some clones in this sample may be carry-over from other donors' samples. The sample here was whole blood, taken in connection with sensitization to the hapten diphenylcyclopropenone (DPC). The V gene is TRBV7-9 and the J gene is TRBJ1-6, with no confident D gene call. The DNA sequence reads TGTGCCAGCAGCTCCCGGCGAGATTCACCCCTCCACTTT. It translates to CASSSRRDSPLHF.